One T cell receptor beta chain is described in this entry. Its antigen has not been determined. The input lacks base qualities; no much larger clone sits a single base away. What this sample's treatment or condition label stands for: 15 to 20 received Ad26.COV2.S at low or high dose, single or two shots; 5 received placebo; per-sample allocation not given. Repertoires of vaccine and placebo recipients were sequenced from samples collected on day 63 after the first injection. Between 29 July and 7 August 2020, Cohort 1b enrolled 25 adults aged 18-55 years at one site in Boston, USA. Ad26.COV2.S was a replication-incompetent adenovirus type 26 vector expressing a prefusion-stabilized SARS-CoV-2 spike protein from the original Wuhan strain. The data are from a study of Ad26.COV2.S vaccination and SARS-CoV-2 variants (TCRdb year 2021). Some background on the complete study: Donors in the vaccine arm were drawn from COV1001, a multicentre, randomized, double-blind, placebo-controlled phase I-IIa trial testing Ad26.COV2.S in healthy adults. TCRbeta repertoire sequencing served as the tool for gauging how specific and how broad the SARS-CoV-2-reactive T cell receptors were following Ad26.COV2.S vaccination. Ad26.COV2.S was administered intramuscularly at a dose of 5x10^10 or 1x10^11 viral particles, either as one shot or as two shots given 56 days apart. Throughout the experiments and outcome assessment, investigators stayed blinded to trial group allocation. Trial participants were randomized into five groups of five: low-dose or high-dose Ad26.COV2.S given once or twice, or placebo on both occasions. A total of 32 samples were included in the TCR-sequenced set, comprising roughly 19 Ad26.COV2.S vaccine recipients, 5 placebo recipients and 8 SARS-CoV-2 convalescent individuals.

TCRbeta CDR3 regions were sequenced with the immunoSEQ Assay. After extraction, genomic DNA underwent amplification by bias-controlled multiplex PCR, followed by high-throughput sequencing. Regarding the original processing steps: To quantify the absolute abundance of every unique TCRbeta CDR3 region, sequences were collapsed and filtered. T cell fraction was estimated by normalizing TCRbeta template counts to usable DNA, with usable DNA measured through amplification of reference genes found in all nucleated cells. Repertoire TCRs were annotated as SARS-CoV-2-specific when V gene, CDR3 amino acid sequence and J gene were exactly matched to a known reactive TCR set. The reference SARS-CoV-2 TCR set was derived from MIRA and filtered for enrichment in COVID-19-positive ImmuneCODE repertoires, a step that removed public or cross-reactive TCRs. Drawing on the MIRA antigens, annotated TCRs were analysed further at the level of specific ORF or position within ORF. Breadth was defined as annotated unique rearrangements over total unique productive rearrangements; depth was the summed frequency of those rearrangements. Group comparisons of TCR breadth used two-sided Wilcoxon rank-sum tests. The immuneACCESS repertoire file appears here via TCRdb, limited to in-frame rearrangements. These files lack a portion of the clones; in checked studies, under half of the deficit traces to unresolved V genes, and the cause of the others is not known. V and J calls and clone size are as listed in that table; D and trimming were resolved from the DNA. Here the sample has hundreds of thousands of clones; 87% occur a single time. The ten largest clones add up to 3.4% of the sample.

Paper-wide results and their limitations: Vaccine and placebo recipients had similar non-spike TCR breadth, a finding consistent with the vaccine containing only spike. The study was not powered to compare responses between vaccine doses or regimens. It was noted by the authors that total T cell responses may have been underestimated by the TCR breadth and depth analyses. After vaccination, substantial breadth of spike-specific CD8+ and CD4+ T cell responses was reported. Higher spike-specific TCR breadth was observed in Ad26.COV2.S recipients than in placebo recipients (P = 0.0014).

The CDR3 measures 15 amino acids from cysteine to phenylalanine. Just CDR3 DNA is preserved here, 45 bases in frame from base 1. The V end gives up 6 bases and the J end 7 bases, leaving 7 bases in the junction not matched to a gene. From a lookup of the germline V gene (reference sequence), CDR1 and CDR2 are MNHNY and SVGAGI. Recombination linked TRBV6-6 to TRBJ1-4, with 11 bases aligning to TRBD1. The TCR originated in a person aged 18-65 years who received the Ad26.COV2.S COVID-19 vaccine or a placebo. Source: peripheral blood, taken in a trial of Ad26.COV2.S vaccine versus placebo. The DNA reads TGTGCCAGCAGCCCCTTCGGGACAGGGGGTGAAAAACTGTTTTTT. Its protein product is CASSPFGTGGEKLFF.